The 17 T cell receptor beta chains below were found in one sample sequenced in a study of T cell responses to AZD1222 COVID-19 vaccine. The repertoire was sequenced with immunoSEQ multiplex PCR; TCRdb's copy has only in-frame clones and lacks some. The sample records 150,000 or so clones, about 85% being singletons. The material sequenced was peripheral blood, taken after recovery from COVID-19. The receptors derive from an adult who had recovered from COVID-19.

This clone was counted at least ten times. The chain uses TRBV11-3 and TRBJ2-2; either TRBD1 or TRBD2 may fit D (5 bases each). This CDR3 contains 13 residues. The ends were cut back, 4 bases at V and 6 bases at J, with 9 bases in the middle. Germline CDR1 is SGHNT and CDR2 is YENEEA. CDR3 nucleotide sequence: TGTGCCAGCAGCTCCCGGGACCCCGGGGAGCTGTTTTTT. Translated, it gives CASSSRDPGELFF.

The J gene is TRBJ1-5, the V gene TRBV24-1, with D tentatively TRBD1 (6 bases). Trimming cost V 2 bases and J 4 bases, with 11 bases left between them. The CDR3 contains 15 residues. The germline V gene encodes CDR1 KGHDR and CDR2 SFDVKD. The CDR3 coding sequence is TGTGCCACCAGTGATTCGGACAGACCGAATCAGCCCCAGCATTTT. As protein: CATSDSDRPNQPQHF.

This chain joins TRBV11-3 and TRBJ2-3, with 13 bases that match TRBD2. Germline V CDR1 and CDR2: SGHNT, YENEEA. The CDR3 totals 16 residues. With V trimmed by 6 bases and J by 2 bases, 5 bases remained unmatched. CDR3 DNA: TGTGCCAGCAGTTTACTAGCGGGGGGGCCCACAGATACGCAGTATTTT. This sequence encodes CASSLLAGGPTDTQYF. The complete variable domain, with remaining parts taken from reference TRBV11-3 and TRBJ2-3, reads EAGVVQSPRYKIIEKKQPVAFWCNPISGHNTLYWYLQNLGQGPELLIRYENEEAVDDSQLPKDRFSAERLKGVDSTLKIQPAELGDSAVYLCASSLLAGGPTDTQYFGPGTRLTVL.

The chain uses TRBV9 and TRBJ1-6; 11 bases are a match to TRBD1. The germline V gene encodes CDR1 SGDLS and CDR2 YYNGEE. V dropped 4 bases and J dropped 11; count of bases not matched to a gene: 11. The CDR3 runs 16 residues. The CDR3 sequence is CASSRTPGTGGAPLHF. As DNA, the CDR3 is TGTGCCAGCAGCCGCACGCCAGGGACAGGGGGGGCACCCCTCCACTTT.

The rearrangement joins TRBV6-2 or TRBV6-3 to TRBJ2-7; either TRBD1 or TRBD2 may supply D (6 bases each). Per germline, CDR1 MNHEY and CDR2 SVGEGT. V lost 0 bases and J 2 bases, leaving 11 bases between the germline ends. CDR3 length: 15 residues. The CDR3 spells CASSYSRGGTYEQYF. In DNA form, the CDR3 reads TGTGCCAGCAGTTACTCGAGAGGGGGGACCTACGAGCAGTACTTC.

The rearrangement joins TRBV7-2 to TRBJ1-2; weak D call: TRBD1 (5 bases). V was trimmed by 0 bases and J by 8 bases, leaving 10 bases between them. The CDR3 sequence is 13 residues long. Germline V gene sequence: CDR1 SGHTA, CDR2 FQGNSA. CDR3 protein: CASSLAGVGGYTF. CDR3 coding DNA: TGTGCCAGCAGCTTAGCGGGGGTAGGGGGCTACACCTTC.

The CDR3 DNA sequence: TGCGCCAGCCGCCCAGGCCCTTCGACAGTAATGAACACTGAAGCTTTCTTT. Residues: CASRPGPSTVMNTEAFF. This chain joins TRBV5-1 and TRBJ1-1; possible D gene TRBD1, 5 bases. With 7 bases removed from V and 0 bases from J, the gap between germline ends came to 22 bases. This CDR3 has 17 amino acids. In germline, CDR1 is SGHRS, CDR2 YFSETQ.

CDR3 region: CASSQALPGSGYGYTF. The CDR3 DNA is TGCGCCAGCAGCCAAGCTCTTCCAGGGTCTGGCTATGGCTACACCTTC. This rearrangement joins TRBV4-3 to TRBJ1-2; maybe TRBD1 (5 bases). CDR1 is LGHNA, CDR2 YSLEER, per germline. The CDR3 covers 16 residues. Trimming pared 1 base from V and 4 bases from J, leaving 16 bases between.

This clone was observed once. The V gene is TRBV4-1, the J gene TRBJ2-3; TRBD2 is a possible D gene (6 bases). Trimming left V 6 bases short and J 2 bases short, with 15 bases between. Germline CDR1 MGHRA, CDR2 YSYEKL. The CDR3 runs 15 residues. The chain's CDR3 is CASRPLGLPTDTQYF. CDR3 nucleotides: TGCGCCAGCAGGCCTCTGGGACTTCCCACAGATACGCAGTATTTT.

The chain employs TRBV12-3 or TRBV12-4 and TRBJ2-3; D not certain. V lost 3 bases to trimming and J lost 2 bases, with 3 bases between them. The CDR3 is made up of 12 amino acids. The CDR3 loop is CASSLNTDTQYF. DNA for the CDR3: TGTGCCAGCAGTTTGAACACAGATACGCAGTATTTT.

The chain couples TRBV11-2 to TRBJ2-5, with D perhaps matching TRBD1 or TRBD2 (5 bases each). Germline loops: CDR1 SGHAT, CDR2 FQNNGV. CDR3 size: 17 residues. Deletions cut 5 bases from V and 1 base from J, with 20 bases between. CDR3 nucleotides: TGTGCCAGCAGCCCACCGGGACGGCTATCCCTCCAAGAGACCCAGTACTTC. Translated: CASSPPGRLSLQETQYF. The whole variable domain, filled in from reference TRBV11-2 and TRBJ2-5, reads EAGVAQSPRYKIIEKRQSVAFWCNPISGHATLYWYQQILGQGPKLLIQFQNNGVVDDSQLPKDRFSAERLKGVDSTLKIQPAKLEDSAVYLCASSPPGRLSLQETQYFGPGTRLLVL.

The rearrangement uses TRBV7-3 and TRBJ1-2; 9 nucleotides match TRBD1. Per the germline V gene, CDR1 is SGHTA and CDR2 is FQGTGA. V lost 5 bases and J lost 5; bases outside the gene matches: 9. The CDR3 loop spans 15 amino acids. CDR3 DNA sequence: TGTGCCAGCAGCCCCGGGGACAGGGAAGGGTATGGCTACACCTTC. It translates to CASSPGDREGYGYTF.

The sample holds many counts of this clone. This rearrangement joins TRBV23-1 to TRBJ2-7, with D possibly TRBD1 on 6 matching bases. TRBV23-1 is reported as an ORF; its role is uncertain. The CDR3 extends over 13 amino acids. Trimming removed 0 bases at V and 6 bases at J, with 9 bases between. In DNA, the CDR3 is TGCGCCAGCAGTCAATCGGACAGTCCCGAGCAGTACTTC. It translates to CASSQSDSPEQYF.

This chain joins TRBV7-8 and TRBJ1-1; the D is unclear. The CDR3 loop spans 13 amino acids. V lost 5 bases, J lost 1 base, and 8 bases lay in between. CDR1 is SGHVS and CDR2 is FQNEAQ in the germline V gene. CDR3 region: CASSAPGNTEAFF. Written as DNA, the CDR3 is TGTGCCAGCAGCGCCCCCGGGAACACTGAAGCTTTCTTT.

CDR3 in amino acids: CASKGSLGNTEAFF. The CDR3 DNA reads TGTGCCAGCAAGGGGAGTCTGGGGAACACTGAAGCTTTCTTT. The genes are TRBV27 and TRBJ1-1; tentatively, D is TRBD1 (5 bases). V was pared by 7 bases and J by 1 base, with 13 bases between. Germline V gene data show CDR1 as MNHEY and CDR2 as SMNVEV (reference sequence). The CDR3 extends over 14 amino acids.

The genes are TRBV19 and TRBJ1-2; D gene ambiguous. Between the trimmed V and J ends, which lost 4 bases and 2 bases, there was a span of 8 bases. There are 13 residues in the CDR3. Germline V CDR1 and CDR2: LNHDA, SQIVND (reference sequence). CDR3 amino acids: CASSNLGNYGYTF. In DNA form, the CDR3 reads TGTGCCAGTAGTAATTTGGGGAACTATGGCTACACCTTC.

The CDR3 nucleotides are TGTGCCAGCAGTCCCTACGCTCTACGGACAGGGGGCTCTGAGCAGTTCTTC. Residues: CASSPYALRTGGSEQFF. The chain has TRBV28 and TRBJ2-1, with 11 bases that match TRBD1. J was trimmed by 9 bases and V by 5 bases; bases with no gene match: 15. Germline-derived CDR1 and CDR2 are MDHEN and SYDVKM. The CDR3 length is 17 residues.